These 5 T cell receptor beta chains originate from one sample sequenced in a study of response to subunit inactivated influenza vaccine. MiXCR, run by TCRdb on the RT-PCR reads, gives a single entry per CDR3 protein. The sample has around 480,000 distinct CDR3 sequences; roughly 9.7% are singletons. The sequenced sample was PBMCs from blood, obtained more than 35 days after vaccination. The receptors originated from a man aged 45 to 65 who received an inactivated influenza vaccine.

This clonotype was counted between two and nine times. The chain combines TRBV29-1 with TRBJ1-2; D might be TRBD1 (5 bases). Trimming cost V 7 bases and J 0 bases, with 12 bases left between them. Germline V gives CDR1 SQVTM, CDR2 ANQGSEA. CDR3 size: 13 residues. CDR3 region: CSAFGGANYGYTF. In nucleotides, the CDR3 is TGCAGCGCCTTCGGGGGAGCTAACTATGGCTACACCTTC. The full variable domain, its missing parts supplied by reference TRBV29-1 and TRBJ1-2, is SAVISQKPSRDICQRGTSLTIQCQVDSQVTMMFWYRQQPGQSLTLIATANQGSEATYESGFVIDKFPISRPNLTFSTLTVSNMSPEDSSIYLCSAFGGANYGYTFGSGTRLTVV.

The chain carries TRBV7-9 and TRBJ2-7; perhaps TRBD1 as D (5 bases). The CDR3 covers 16 residues. Germline CDR1 reads SEHNR; CDR2 reads FQNEAQ (reference sequence). Trimming removed 0 bases from V and 1 base from J, with 13 bases in between. The CDR3 DNA reads TGTGCCAGCAGCTTAGCCCCCGCAGGGTATTCCTACGAGCAGTACTTC. Amino acid sequence: CASSLAPAGYSYEQYF.

This clonotype was counted only a few times. The chain couples TRBV10-3 to TRBJ2-1; D is undetermined. The ends were cut back, 6 bases at V and 6 bases at J, with 21 bases in the middle. This CDR3 has 16 residues. Germline loops: CDR1 ENHRY, CDR2 SYGVKD. This CDR3 reads CAISPIRSAPTNEQFF. In DNA form, the CDR3 reads TGTGCCATCAGCCCGATCCGGTCCGCGCCTACCAATGAGCAGTTCTTC.

The table lists this clonotype with a few counts. The chain uses TRBV11-2 and TRBJ2-3; D is unresolved. CDR1 is SGHAT and CDR2 is FQNNGV in the germline V gene. Between the trimmed V and J ends, which lost 4 bases and 2 bases, there was a span of 10 bases. The length of the CDR3 is 14 residues. The CDR3: CASSSQRYTDTQYF. Written as DNA, the CDR3 is TGTGCCAGCAGCTCTCAGAGATACACAGATACGCAGTATTTT. The full variable domain, with the rest looked up from reference TRBV11-2 and TRBJ2-3, is EAGVAQSPRYKIIEKRQSVAFWCNPISGHATLYWYQQILGQGPKLLIQFQNNGVVDDSQLPKDRFSAERLKGVDSTLKIQPAKLEDSAVYLCASSSQRYTDTQYFGPGTRLTVL.

The sample holds a few counts of this clonotype. The chain carries TRBV15 and TRBJ2-5, with 7 bases fitting TRBD2. Germline trimming cut 0 bases from V and 5 bases from J; bases unmatched to any gene: 15. Per germline, CDR1 LNHNV and CDR2 YYDKDF (reference sequence). The CDR3 is 18 amino acids. CDR3 bases: TGTGCCACCAGCAGAGATGGGGCTCTAGCGGACTGGAGTGAGACCCAGTACTTC. Its protein product is CATSRDGALADWSETQYF. The full variable domain, with the rest looked up from reference TRBV15 and TRBJ2-5, is DAMVIQNPRYQVTQFGKPVTLSCSQTLNHNVMYWYQQKSSQAPKLLFHYYDKDFNNEADTPDNFQSRRPNTSFCFLDIRSPGLGDTAMYLCATSRDGALADWSETQYFGPGTRLLVL.